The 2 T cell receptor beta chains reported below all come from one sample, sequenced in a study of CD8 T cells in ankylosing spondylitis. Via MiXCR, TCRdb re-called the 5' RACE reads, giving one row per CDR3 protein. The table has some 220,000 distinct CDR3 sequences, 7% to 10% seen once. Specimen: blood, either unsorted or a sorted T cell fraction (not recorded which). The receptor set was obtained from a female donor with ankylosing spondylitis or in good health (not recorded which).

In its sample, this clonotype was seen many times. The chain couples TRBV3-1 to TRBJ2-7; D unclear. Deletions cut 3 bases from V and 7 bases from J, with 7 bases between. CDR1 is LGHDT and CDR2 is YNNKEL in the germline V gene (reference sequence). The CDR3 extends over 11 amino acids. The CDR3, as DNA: TGTGCCAGCAGCCAGGGCGCGGAGCAGTACTTC. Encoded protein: CASSQGAEQYF.

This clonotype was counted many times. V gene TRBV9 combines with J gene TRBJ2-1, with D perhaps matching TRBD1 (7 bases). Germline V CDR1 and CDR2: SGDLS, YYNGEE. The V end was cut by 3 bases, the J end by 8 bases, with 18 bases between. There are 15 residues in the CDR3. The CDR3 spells CASSGRGLAGDEQFF. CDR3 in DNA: TGTGCCAGCAGCGGGAGGGGGCTAGCCGGCGATGAGCAGTTCTTC.